The 15 T cell receptor beta chains listed next were all sequenced from one sample in a study of OX40 agonist ivuxolimab in advanced cancers. TCRdb's copy holds only in-frame clones and misses some; the assay was immunoSEQ multiplex PCR. This sample has approximately 50,000 clones; 88% occur once, and the top ten carry approximately 1%. Specimen: CD4+ or CD8+ T cells sorted from blood, collected in a trial of the OX40 agonist ivuxolimab. These receptor sequences come from an adult with an advanced solid tumor such as melanoma, head and neck, liver or kidney cancer.

The V and J genes are TRBV5-5 and TRBJ1-2, with D uncertain. Per the germline V gene, CDR1 is SGHKS and CDR2 is YYEKEE (reference sequence). The CDR3 covers 13 residues. V was cut by 5 bases and J by 4 bases, with 12 bases left in between. The CDR3 spells CASRAGAGYGYTF. The CDR3 DNA reads TGTGCCAGCAGAGCGGGCGCCGGCTATGGCTACACCTTC.

This clone was observed a single time. This chain joins TRBV7-2 and TRBJ1-1; a possible D gene is TRBD1 (6 bases). The CDR3 extends over 11 amino acids. Germline loops: CDR1 SGHTA, CDR2 FQGNSA. The V end was cut by 5 bases, the J end by 8 bases, with 9 bases between. CDR3 loop: CASSRGAEAFF. DNA of the CDR3: TGTGCCAGCAGCAGGGGGGCGGAAGCTTTCTTT.

This chain joins TRBV4-3 and TRBJ2-7; D not certain. The CDR3 sequence is 13 residues long. V lost 4 bases and J lost 4, with 11 bases in between. Per germline, CDR1 LGHNA and CDR2 YSLEER. The CDR3 nucleotides read TGCGCCAGCAGCCTGGGCGTTGGGTACGAGCAGTACTTC. Translation: CASSLGVGYEQYF.

The chain couples TRBV5-4 to TRBJ2-7, with D hard to call. CDR1 and CDR2 from the germline V gene are SGHNT and YYREEE (reference sequence). This CDR3 is built from 12 residues. The germline V and J ends were trimmed by 0 bases and 5 bases, with 6 bases remaining between them. The CDR3 bases are TGTGCCAGCAGCTTGGACTCGCACGAGCAGTACTTC. Amino acid sequence: CASSLDSHEQYF.

This rearrangement joins TRBV11-2 to TRBJ2-1; no definite D call. The CDR3 length is 14 residues. Germline-derived CDR1 and CDR2 are SGHAT and FQNNGV. V lost 0 bases to trimming and J lost 6 bases, with 9 bases between them. CDR3 bases: TGTGCCAGCAGCTTAGAGCGGCTAGTCAATGAGCAGTTCTTC. This codes for CASSLERLVNEQFF.

The chain recombines TRBV6-5 with TRBJ2-5, with 9 bases matching TRBD1. Germline values: CDR1 MNHEY, CDR2 SVGAGI. This CDR3 contains 14 residues. V lost 6 bases, J lost 2 bases, and 4 bases stayed unmatched. In DNA form, the CDR3 reads TGTGCCAGCAGGCGACAGGGGGTGCAAGAGACCCAGTACTTC. Translating gives CASRRQGVQETQYF.

V usage is TRBV18 and J usage is TRBJ2-7; 9 bases map to TRBD2. V lost 6 bases, J lost 7 bases, and 10 bases stayed unmatched. The V gene's germline CDR1 is KGHSH and CDR2 LQKENI. The CDR3 consists of 14 residues. The CDR3 DNA is TGTGCCAGCTCCGCTAGCGGGACGAATCGGGAGCAGTACTTC. Protein sequence: CASSASGTNREQYF.

In this sample, this clone turned up a few times. The J gene is TRBJ2-3, the V gene TRBV28; 8 nucleotides line up with TRBD2. The length of the CDR3 is 14 residues. After removal of 5 bases from V and 5 bases from J, the junction contained 6 bases not matched to a gene. Germline lookup yields CDR1 MDHEN and CDR2 SYDVKM. The CDR3, as DNA: TGTGCCAGCAGTCTCCCCGGGACTAGAGATACGCAGTATTTT. Its translation: CASSLPGTRDTQYF.

This sequence joins TRBV20-1 and TRBJ2-7; tentatively, D is TRBD1 or TRBD2 (5 bases each). The CDR3 sequence is 11 residues long. Germline V gene lookup returns CDR1 DFQATT and CDR2 SNEGSKA (reference sequence). V lost 6 bases and J 0 bases, leaving 6 bases between the germline ends. In nucleotides, the CDR3 is TGCAGTGCCGGGACCTCCTACGAGCAGTACTTC. Translation gives CSAGTSYEQYF.

This clone was seen only a few times. The chain carries TRBV19 and TRBJ2-7, with no clear D. CDR1 LNHDA and CDR2 SQIVND come from the germline V gene (reference sequence). The V and J ends lost 6 bases and 2 bases respectively, with 14 bases between them. CDR3 length: 14 residues. The CDR3 loop reads CASSNQFGAYEQYF. CDR3 nucleotide sequence: TGTGCCAGTAGCAACCAATTCGGAGCCTACGAGCAGTACTTC.

The chain couples TRBV29-1 to TRBJ2-1; 9 bases agree with TRBD1. This CDR3 is 13 amino acids long. Trimming at V came to 5 bases and at J to 4 bases, leaving 3 bases not matched to a gene. From germline, CDR1 is SQVTM and CDR2 ANQGSEA. The CDR3 bases are TGCAGCGTTAGCGACAGGGGGTACAATGAGCAGTTCTTC. Protein sequence: CSVSDRGYNEQFF.

This rearrangement joins TRBV28 to TRBJ2-7; 10 bases align to TRBD1. Per germline, CDR1 MDHEN and CDR2 SYDVKM. Unmatched junction bases numbered 5, after V lost 6 bases and J lost 0 bases. This CDR3 region has 15 residues. CDR3 loop: CASSYGTGVSYEQYF. CDR3 coding DNA: TGTGCCAGCAGCTACGGGACAGGGGTCTCCTACGAGCAGTACTTC.

The gene calls are TRBV2 and TRBJ2-5, with 11 nucleotides matching TRBD1. In germline, CDR1 is SNHLY, CDR2 FYNNEI. The CDR3 extends over 15 amino acids. V lost 4 bases, J lost 1 base, and 2 bases stayed unmatched. CDR3 sequence reads: CASSGTGGSQETQYF. Here the CDR3 DNA reads TGTGCCAGCAGTGGGACAGGGGGCAGCCAAGAGACCCAGTACTTC.

The genes are TRBV6-5 and TRBJ2-2; D gene unclear. Trimming took 8 bases from V and 4 from J, leaving 8 bases between them. This CDR3 spans 12 amino acids. CDR1 is MNHEY and CDR2 is SVGAGI in the germline V gene. CDR3 loop: CASRRGTGELFF. In DNA, the CDR3 is TGTGCCAGCCGTCGTGGCACCGGGGAGCTGTTTTTT.

This chain uses TRBV15 with TRBJ2-2, with D hard to call. Trimming cost V 0 bases and J 7 bases, with 21 bases left between them. This CDR3 has 18 amino acids. Germline CDR1 reads LNHNV; CDR2 reads YYDKDF (reference sequence). As DNA, the CDR3 is TGTGCCACCAGCAGAGATAAGGGTGTGGGTCAGAGAGTCGGGGAGCTGTTTTTT. Its translation is CATSRDKGVGQRVGELFF.